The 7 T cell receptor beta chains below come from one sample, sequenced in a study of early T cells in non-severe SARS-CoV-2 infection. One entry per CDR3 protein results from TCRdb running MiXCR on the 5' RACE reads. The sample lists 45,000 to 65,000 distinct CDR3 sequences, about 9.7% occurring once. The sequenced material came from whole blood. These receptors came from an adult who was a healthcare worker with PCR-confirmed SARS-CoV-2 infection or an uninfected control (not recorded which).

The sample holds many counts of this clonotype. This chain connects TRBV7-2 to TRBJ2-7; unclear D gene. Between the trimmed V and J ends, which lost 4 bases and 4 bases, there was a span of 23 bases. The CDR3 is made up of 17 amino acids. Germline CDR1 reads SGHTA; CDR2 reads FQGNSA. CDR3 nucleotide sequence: TGTGCCAGCAGCTCATCAACCCGGCCCTCGGTAAGGTACGAGCAGTACTTC. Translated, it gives CASSSSTRPSVRYEQYF.

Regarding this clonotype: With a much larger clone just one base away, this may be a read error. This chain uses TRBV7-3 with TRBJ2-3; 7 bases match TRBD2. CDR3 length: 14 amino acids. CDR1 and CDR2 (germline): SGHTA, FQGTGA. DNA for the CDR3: TGTGTCAGCAGCTTAATAGGCGGGGGAGATACGCAGTATTTT. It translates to CVSSLIGGGDTQYF.

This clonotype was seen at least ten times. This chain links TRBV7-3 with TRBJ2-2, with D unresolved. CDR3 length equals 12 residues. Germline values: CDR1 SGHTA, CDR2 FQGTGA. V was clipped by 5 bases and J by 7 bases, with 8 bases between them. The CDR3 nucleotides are TGTGCCAGCAGCCACACCGGCGGGGAGCTGTTTTTT. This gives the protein CASSHTGGELFF.

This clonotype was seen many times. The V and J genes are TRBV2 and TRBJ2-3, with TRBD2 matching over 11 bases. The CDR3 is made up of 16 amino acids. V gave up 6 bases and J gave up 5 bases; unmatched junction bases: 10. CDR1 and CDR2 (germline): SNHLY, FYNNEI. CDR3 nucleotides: TGTGCCAGCAGAGTACTTAGCGGGGGGGCCGGAGATACGCAGTATTTT. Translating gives CASRVLSGGAGDTQYF.

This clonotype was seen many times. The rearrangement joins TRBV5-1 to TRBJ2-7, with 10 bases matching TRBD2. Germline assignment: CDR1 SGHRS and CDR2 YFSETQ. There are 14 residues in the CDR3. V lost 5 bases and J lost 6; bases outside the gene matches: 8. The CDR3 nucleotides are TGCGCCAGCAGTCCCGGGACTAGCGCCTCCGAGCAGTACTTC. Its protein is CASSPGTSASEQYF.

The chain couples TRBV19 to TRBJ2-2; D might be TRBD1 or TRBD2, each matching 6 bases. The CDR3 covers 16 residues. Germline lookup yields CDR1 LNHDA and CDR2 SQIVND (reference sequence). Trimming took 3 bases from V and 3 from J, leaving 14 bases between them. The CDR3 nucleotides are TGTGCCAGTAGTATGGGAGGTCGGGGGCACACCGGGGAGCTGTTTTTT. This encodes CASSMGGRGHTGELFF.

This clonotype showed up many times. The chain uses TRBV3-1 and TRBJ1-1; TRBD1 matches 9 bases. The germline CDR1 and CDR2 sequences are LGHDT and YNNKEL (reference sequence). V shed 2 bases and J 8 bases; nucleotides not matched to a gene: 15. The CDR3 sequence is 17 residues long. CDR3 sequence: CASSQPGNRDREGEAFF. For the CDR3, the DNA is TGTGCCAGCAGCCAACCTGGGAACCGGGACAGGGAAGGGGAAGCTTTCTTT.